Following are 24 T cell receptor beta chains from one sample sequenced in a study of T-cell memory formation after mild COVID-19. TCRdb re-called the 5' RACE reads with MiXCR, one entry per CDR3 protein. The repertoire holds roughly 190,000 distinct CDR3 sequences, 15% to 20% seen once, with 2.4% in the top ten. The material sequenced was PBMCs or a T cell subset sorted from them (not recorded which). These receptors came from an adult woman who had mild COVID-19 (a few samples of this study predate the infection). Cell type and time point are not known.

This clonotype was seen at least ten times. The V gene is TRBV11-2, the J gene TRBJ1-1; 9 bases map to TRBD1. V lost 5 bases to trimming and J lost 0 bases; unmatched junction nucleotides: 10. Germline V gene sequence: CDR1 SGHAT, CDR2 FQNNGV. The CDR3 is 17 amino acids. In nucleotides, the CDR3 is TGTGCCAGCAGCCTTCGGACAGGGGTTCGTATGAACACTGAAGCTTTCTTT. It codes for CASSLRTGVRMNTEAFF.

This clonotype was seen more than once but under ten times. CDR3 loop: CATSDLDRPYEQYF. Written as DNA, the CDR3 is TGTGCCACCAGTGATTTGGACAGGCCCTACGAGCAGTACTTC. V usage is TRBV24-1 and J usage is TRBJ2-7, with a weak D call TRBD1 (6 bases). The ends were cut back, 0 bases at V and 2 bases at J, with 7 bases in the middle. The CDR3 is 14 amino acids. Looked up from germline, CDR1 is KGHDR and CDR2 is SFDVKD.

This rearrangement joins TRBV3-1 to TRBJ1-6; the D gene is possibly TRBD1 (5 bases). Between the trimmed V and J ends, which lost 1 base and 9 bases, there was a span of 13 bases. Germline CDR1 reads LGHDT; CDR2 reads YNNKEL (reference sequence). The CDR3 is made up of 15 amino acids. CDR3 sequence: CASSQGSGQVSPLHF. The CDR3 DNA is TGTGCCAGCAGCCAAGGTTCAGGGCAGGTTTCACCCCTCCACTTT.

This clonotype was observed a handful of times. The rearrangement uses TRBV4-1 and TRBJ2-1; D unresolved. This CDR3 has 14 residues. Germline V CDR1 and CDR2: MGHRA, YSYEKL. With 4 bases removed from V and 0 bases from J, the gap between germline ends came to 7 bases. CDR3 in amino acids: CASSPDHSYNEQFF. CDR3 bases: TGCGCCAGCAGCCCTGATCACTCCTACAATGAGCAGTTCTTC.

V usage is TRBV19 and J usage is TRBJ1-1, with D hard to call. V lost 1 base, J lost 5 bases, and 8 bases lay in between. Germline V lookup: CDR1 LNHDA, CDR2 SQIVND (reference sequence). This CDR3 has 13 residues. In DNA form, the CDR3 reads TGTGCCAGTAGTATAGGATTGGGGACTGAAGCTTTCTTT. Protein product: CASSIGLGTEAFF. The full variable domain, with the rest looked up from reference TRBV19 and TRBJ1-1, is DGGITQSPKYLFRKEGQNVTLSCEQNLNHDAMYWYRQDPGQGLRLIYYSQIVNDFQKGDIAEGYSVSREKKESFPLTVTSAQKNPTAFYLCASSIGLGTEAFFGQGTRLTVV.

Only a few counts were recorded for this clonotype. The CDR3 protein is CASSRDMDGYTF. CDR3 sequence (DNA): TGCGCCAGCTCCCGGGACATGGATGGCTACACCTTC. The rearrangement joins TRBV5-1 to TRBJ1-2; D perhaps matches TRBD1 (6 bases). CDR1 is SGHRS, CDR2 YFSETQ, per germline. Trimming took off 7 bases at V and 6 bases at J, with 13 bases between the two ends. This CDR3 comprises 12 residues.

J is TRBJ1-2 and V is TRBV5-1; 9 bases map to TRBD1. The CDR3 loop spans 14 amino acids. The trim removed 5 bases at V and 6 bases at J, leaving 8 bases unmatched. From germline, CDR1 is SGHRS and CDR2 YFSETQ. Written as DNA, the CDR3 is TGCGCCAGCAGTCGGGACAGGGAGAGTAATGGCTACACCTTC. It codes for CASSRDRESNGYTF. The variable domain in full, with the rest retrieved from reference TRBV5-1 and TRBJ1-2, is KAGVTQTPRYLIKTRGQQVTLSCSPISGHRSVSWYQQTPGQGLQFLFEYFSETQRNKGNFPGRFSGRQFSNSRSEMNVSTLELGDSALYLCASSRDRESNGYTFGSGTRLTVV.

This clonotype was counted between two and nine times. The chain's CDR3 is CASSLALAGAEQYF. CDR3 bases: TGTGCCAGCAGCTTAGCATTAGCGGGGGCCGAGCAGTACTTC. The chain couples TRBV7-2 to TRBJ2-7, with TRBD2 matching 9 bases. This CDR3 has 14 residues. The V gene's germline CDR1 is SGHTA and CDR2 FQGNSA. Losses at the gene ends were 0 bases for V and 6 bases for J; bases not matched to a gene: 3.

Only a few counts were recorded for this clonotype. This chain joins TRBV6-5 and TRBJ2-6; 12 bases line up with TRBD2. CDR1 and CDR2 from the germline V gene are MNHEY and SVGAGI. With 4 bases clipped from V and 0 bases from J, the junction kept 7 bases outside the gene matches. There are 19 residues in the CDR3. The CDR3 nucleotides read TGTGCCAGCAGTTCCCTACTAGCGGGAGGACACTCTGGGGCCAACGTCCTGACTTTC. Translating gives CASSSLLAGGHSGANVLTF.

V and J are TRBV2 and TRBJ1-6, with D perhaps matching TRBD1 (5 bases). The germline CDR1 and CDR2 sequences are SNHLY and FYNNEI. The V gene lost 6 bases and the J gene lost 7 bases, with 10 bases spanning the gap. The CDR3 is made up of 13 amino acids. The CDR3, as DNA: TGTGCCAGCAGGGGGGAGGTGAATTCACCCCTCCACTTT. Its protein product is CASRGEVNSPLHF. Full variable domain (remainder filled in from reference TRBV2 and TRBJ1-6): EPEVTQTPSHQVTQMGQEVILRCVPISNHLYFYWYRQILGQKVEFLVSFYNNEISEKSEIFDDQFSVERPDGSNFTLKIRSTKLEDSAMYFCASRGEVNSPLHFGNGTRLTVT.

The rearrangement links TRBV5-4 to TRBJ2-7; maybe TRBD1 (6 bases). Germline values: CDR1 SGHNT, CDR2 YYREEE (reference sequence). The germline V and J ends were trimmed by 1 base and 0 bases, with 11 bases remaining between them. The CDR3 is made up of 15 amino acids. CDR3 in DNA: TGTGCCAGCAGCTTGACAGGGCACAGCTCCTACGAGCAGTACTTC. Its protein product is CASSLTGHSSYEQYF.

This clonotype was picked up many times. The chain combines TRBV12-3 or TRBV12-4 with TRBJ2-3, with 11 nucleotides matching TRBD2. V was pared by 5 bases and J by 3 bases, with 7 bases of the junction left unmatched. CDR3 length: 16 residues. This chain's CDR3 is CASSPTLAGGTDTQYF. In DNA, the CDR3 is TGTGCCAGCAGTCCTACCCTAGCGGGAGGTACAGATACGCAGTATTTT.

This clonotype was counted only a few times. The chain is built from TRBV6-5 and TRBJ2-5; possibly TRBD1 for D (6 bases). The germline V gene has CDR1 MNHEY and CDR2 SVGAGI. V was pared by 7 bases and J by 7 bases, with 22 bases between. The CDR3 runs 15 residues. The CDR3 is CASNPDRRDRVTQYF. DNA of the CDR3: TGTGCCAGCAATCCCGACAGGCGCGATCGAGTGACCCAGTACTTC.

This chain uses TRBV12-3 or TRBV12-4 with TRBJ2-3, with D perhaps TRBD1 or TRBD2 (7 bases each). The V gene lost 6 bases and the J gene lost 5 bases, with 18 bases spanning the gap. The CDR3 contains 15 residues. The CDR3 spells CASRMGGGMVDTQYF. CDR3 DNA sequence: TGTGCCAGCAGGATGGGAGGGGGCATGGTAGATACGCAGTATTTT.

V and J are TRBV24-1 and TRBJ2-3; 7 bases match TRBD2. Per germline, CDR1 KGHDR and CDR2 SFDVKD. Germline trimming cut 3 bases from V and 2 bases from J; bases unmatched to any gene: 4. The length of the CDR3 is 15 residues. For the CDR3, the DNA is TGTGCCACCAGTGATCCGGGGAGGGACACAGATACGCAGTATTTT. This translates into CATSDPGRDTDTQYF.

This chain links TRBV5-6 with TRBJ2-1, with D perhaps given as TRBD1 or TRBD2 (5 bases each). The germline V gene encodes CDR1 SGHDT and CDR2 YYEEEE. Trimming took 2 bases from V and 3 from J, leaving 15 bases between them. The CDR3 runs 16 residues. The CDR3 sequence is CASSFSVGTNYNEQFF. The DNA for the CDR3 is TGTGCCAGCAGCTTTTCAGTCGGGACGAACTACAATGAGCAGTTCTTC.

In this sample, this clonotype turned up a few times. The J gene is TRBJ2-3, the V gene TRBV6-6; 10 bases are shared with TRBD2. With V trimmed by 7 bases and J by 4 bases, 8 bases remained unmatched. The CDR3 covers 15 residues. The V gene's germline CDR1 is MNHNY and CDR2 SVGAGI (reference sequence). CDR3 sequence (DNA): TGTGCCAGCACCCACGGGCTAGCGGGGGCAGATACGCAGTATTTT. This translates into CASTHGLAGADTQYF.

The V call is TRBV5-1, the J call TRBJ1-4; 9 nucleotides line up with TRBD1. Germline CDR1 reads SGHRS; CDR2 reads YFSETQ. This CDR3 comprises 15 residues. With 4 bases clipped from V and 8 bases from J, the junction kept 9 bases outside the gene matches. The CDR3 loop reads CASSEQGAPGEKLFF. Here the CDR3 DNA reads TGCGCCAGCAGCGAACAGGGGGCGCCGGGGGAAAAACTGTTTTTT.

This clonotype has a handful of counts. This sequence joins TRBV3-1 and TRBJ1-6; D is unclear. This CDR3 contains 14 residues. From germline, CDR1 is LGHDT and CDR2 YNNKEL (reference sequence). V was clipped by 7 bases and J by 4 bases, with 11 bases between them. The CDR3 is CASTSQSYNSPLHF. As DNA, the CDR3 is TGTGCCAGCACTAGTCAGTCGTATAATTCACCCCTCCACTTT. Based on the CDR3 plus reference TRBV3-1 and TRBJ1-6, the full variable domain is DTAVSQTPKYLVTQMGNDKSIKCEQNLGHDTMYWYKQDSKKFLKIMFSYNNKELIINETVPNRFSPKSPDKAHLNLHINSLELGDSAVYFCASTSQSYNSPLHFGNGTRLTVT.

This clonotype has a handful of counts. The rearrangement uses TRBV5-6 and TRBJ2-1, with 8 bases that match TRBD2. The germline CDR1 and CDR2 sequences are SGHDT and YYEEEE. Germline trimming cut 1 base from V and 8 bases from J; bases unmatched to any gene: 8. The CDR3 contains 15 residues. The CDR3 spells CASSLLGRGVYEQFF. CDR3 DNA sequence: TGTGCCAGCAGCTTGCTAGGGCGGGGGGTCTATGAGCAGTTCTTC.

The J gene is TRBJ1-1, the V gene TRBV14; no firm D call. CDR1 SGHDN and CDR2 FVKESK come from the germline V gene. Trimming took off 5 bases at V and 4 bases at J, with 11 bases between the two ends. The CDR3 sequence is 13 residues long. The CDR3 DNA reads TGTGCCAGCAGCAAAACAGTAGGCACTGAAGCTTTCTTT. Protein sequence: CASSKTVGTEAFF.

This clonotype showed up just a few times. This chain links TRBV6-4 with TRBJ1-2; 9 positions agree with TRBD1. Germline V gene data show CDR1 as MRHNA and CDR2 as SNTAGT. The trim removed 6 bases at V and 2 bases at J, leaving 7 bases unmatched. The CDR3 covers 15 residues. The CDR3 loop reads CASSQGTGKNYGYTF. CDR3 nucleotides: TGTGCCAGCAGCCAGGGGACAGGGAAAAACTATGGCTACACCTTC.

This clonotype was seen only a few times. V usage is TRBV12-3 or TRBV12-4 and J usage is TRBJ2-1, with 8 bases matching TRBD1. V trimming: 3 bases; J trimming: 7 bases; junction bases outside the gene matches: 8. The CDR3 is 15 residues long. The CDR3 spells CASSLRRRQGNEQFF. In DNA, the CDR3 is TGTGCCAGCAGTTTGAGGAGGAGACAGGGGAATGAGCAGTTCTTC.

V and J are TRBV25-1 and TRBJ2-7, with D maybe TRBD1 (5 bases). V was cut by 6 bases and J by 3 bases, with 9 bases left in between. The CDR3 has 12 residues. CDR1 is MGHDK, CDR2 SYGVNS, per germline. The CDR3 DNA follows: TGTGCCAGCAGGCAGGGTAACTACGAGCAGTACTTC. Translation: CASRQGNYEQYF.